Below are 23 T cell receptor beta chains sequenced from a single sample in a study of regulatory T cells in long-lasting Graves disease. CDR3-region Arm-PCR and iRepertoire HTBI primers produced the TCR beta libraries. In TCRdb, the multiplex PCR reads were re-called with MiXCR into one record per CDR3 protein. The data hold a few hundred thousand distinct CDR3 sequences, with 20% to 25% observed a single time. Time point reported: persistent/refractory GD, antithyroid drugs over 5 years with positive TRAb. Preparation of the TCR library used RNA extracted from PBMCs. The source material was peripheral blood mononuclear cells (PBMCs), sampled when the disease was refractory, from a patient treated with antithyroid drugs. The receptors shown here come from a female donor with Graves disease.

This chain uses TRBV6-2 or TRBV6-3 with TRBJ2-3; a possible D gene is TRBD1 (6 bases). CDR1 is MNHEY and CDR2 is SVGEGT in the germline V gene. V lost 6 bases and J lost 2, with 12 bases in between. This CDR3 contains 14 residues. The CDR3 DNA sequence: TGTGCCAGCAGAGCCGGGACATACACAGATACGCAGTATTTT. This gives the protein CASRAGTYTDTQYF.

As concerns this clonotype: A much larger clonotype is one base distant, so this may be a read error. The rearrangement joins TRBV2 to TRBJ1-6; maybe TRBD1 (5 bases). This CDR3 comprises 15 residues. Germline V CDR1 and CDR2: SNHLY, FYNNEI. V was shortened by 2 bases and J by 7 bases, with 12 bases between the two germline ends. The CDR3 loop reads CASSERGARNSPLHF. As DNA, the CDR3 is TGTGCCAGCAGTGAAAGGGGAGCGCGCAATTCACCCCTCCACTTT.

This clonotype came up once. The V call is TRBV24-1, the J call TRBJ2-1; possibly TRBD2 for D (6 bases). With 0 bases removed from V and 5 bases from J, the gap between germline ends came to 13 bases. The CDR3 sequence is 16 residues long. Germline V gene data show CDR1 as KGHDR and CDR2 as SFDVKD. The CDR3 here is CATSDLGSGNHNEQFF. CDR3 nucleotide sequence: TGTGCCACCAGTGATTTGGGTAGCGGAAACCACAATGAGCAGTTCTTC.

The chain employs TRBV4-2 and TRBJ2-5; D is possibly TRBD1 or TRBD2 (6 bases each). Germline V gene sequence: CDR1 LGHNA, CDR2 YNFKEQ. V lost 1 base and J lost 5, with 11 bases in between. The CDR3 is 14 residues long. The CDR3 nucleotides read TGTGCCAGCAGCCAAGGGGGGGCGCGGGAGACCCAGTACTTC. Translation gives CASSQGGARETQYF.

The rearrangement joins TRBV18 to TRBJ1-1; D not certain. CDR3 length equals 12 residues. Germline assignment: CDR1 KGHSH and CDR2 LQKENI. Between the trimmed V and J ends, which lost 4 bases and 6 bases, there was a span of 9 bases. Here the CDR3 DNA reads TGTGCCAGCTCACGACCTACAGCTGAAGCTTTCTTT. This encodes CASSRPTAEAFF. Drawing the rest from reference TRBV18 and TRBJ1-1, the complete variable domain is NAGVMQNPRHLVRRRGQEARLRCSPMKGHSHVYWYRQLPEEGLKFMVYLQKENIIDESGMPKERFSAEFPKEGPSILRIQQVVRGDSAAYFCASSRPTAEAFFGQGTRLTVV.

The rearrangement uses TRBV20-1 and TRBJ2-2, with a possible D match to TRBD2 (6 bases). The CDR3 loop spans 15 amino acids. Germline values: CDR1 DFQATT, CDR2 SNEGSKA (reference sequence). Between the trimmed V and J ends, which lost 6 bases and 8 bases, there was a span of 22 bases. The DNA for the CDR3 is TGCAGTGCCCCGGGCCAAGGGCGGGGTGTGGGGGAGCTGTTTTTT. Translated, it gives CSAPGQGRGVGELFF.

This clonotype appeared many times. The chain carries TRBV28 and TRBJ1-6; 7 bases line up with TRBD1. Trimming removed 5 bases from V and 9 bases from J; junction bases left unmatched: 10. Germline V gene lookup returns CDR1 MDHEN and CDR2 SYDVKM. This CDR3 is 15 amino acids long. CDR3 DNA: TGTGCCAGCAGTCTGCAGACAGGGTGGAGTTCACCCCTCCACTTT. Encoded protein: CASSLQTGWSSPLHF. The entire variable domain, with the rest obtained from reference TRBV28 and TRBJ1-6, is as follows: DVKVTQSSRYLVKRTGEKVFLECVQDMDHENMFWYRQDPGLGLRLIYFSYDVKMKEKGDIPEGYSVSREKKERFSLILESASTNQTSMYLCASSLQTGWSSPLHFGNGTRLTVT.

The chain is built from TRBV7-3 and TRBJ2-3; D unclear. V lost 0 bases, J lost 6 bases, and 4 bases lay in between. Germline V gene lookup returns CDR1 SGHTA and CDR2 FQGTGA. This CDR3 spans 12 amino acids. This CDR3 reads CASSLTPDTQYF. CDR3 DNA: TGTGCCAGCAGCTTAACACCCGATACGCAGTATTTT.

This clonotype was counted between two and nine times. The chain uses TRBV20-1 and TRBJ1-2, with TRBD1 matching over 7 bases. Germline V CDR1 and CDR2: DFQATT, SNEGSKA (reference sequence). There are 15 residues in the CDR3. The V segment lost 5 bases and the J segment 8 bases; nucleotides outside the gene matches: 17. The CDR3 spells CSAFITADRVGGYTF. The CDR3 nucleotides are TGCAGTGCTTTCATTACGGCTGACAGGGTTGGCGGCTACACCTTC.

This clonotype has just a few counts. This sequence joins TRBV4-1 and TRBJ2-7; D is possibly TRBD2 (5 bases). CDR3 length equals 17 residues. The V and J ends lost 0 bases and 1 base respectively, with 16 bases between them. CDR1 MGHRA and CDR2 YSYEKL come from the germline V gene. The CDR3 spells CASSQDSRGGTSYEQYF. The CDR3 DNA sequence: TGCGCCAGCAGCCAAGACTCACGAGGAGGTACATCCTACGAGCAGTACTTC.

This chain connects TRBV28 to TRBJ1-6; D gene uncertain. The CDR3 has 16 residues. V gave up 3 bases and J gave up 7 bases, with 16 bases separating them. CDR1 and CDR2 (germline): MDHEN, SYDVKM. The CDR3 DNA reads TGTGCCAGCAGTTTTAACCGAGACCCGAACAATTCACCCCTCCACTTT. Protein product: CASSFNRDPNNSPLHF.

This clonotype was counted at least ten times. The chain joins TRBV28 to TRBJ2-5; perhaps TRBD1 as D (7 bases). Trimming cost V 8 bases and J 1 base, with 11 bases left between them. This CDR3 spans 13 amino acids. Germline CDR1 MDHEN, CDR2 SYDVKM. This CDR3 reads CASAGQTQETQYF. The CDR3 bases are TGTGCCAGCGCGGGACAGACCCAAGAGACCCAGTACTTC.

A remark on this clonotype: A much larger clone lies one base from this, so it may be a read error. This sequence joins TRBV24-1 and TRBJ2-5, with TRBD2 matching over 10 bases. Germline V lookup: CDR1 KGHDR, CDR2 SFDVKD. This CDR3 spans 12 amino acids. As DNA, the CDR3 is TGTGCCACCGGGACTAGCGAAGAGGCCCAGTACTTC. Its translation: CATGTSEEAQYF.

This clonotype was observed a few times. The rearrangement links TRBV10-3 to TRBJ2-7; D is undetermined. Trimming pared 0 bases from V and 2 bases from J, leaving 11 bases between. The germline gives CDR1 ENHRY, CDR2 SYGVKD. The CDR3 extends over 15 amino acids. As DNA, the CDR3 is TGTGCCATCAGTGAGTCGAAGGCGGCCACCTACGAGCAGTACTTC. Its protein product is CAISESKAATYEQYF.

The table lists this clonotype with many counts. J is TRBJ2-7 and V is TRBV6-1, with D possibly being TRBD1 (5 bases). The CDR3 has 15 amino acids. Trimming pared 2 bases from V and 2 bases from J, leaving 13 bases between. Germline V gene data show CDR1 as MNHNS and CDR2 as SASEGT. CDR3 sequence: CASSEWSGKAYEQYF. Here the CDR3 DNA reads TGTGCCAGCAGTGAATGGTCAGGGAAGGCCTACGAGCAGTACTTC.

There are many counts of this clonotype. The CDR3 region has the DNA TGTGCCAGCGGGTCTGACAGGGGATATGGCTACACCTTC. Amino acids: CASGSDRGYGYTF. The rearrangement uses TRBV12-3 or TRBV12-4 and TRBJ1-2; 8 bases align to TRBD1. The length of the CDR3 is 13 residues. Trimming removed 8 bases from V and 5 bases from J; junction bases left unmatched: 7.

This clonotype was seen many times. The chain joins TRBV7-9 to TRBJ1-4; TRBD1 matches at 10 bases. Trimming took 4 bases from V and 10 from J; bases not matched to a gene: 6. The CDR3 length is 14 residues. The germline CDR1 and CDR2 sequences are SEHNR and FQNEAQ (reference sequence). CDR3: CASSSTGTGVKLFF. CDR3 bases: TGTGCCAGCAGCTCCACCGGGACAGGGGTAAAACTGTTTTTT.

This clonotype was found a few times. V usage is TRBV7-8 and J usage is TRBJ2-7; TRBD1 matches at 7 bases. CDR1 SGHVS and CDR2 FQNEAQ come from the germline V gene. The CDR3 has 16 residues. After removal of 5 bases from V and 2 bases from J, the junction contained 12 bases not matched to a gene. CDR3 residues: CASSPPATGWAYEQYF. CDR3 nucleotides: TGTGCCAGCAGCCCTCCAGCGACAGGGTGGGCCTACGAGCAGTACTTC.

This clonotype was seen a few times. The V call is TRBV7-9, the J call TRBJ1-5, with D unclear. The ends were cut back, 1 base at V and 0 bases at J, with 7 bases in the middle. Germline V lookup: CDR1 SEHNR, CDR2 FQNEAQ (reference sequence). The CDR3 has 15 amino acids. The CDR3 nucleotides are TGTGCCAGCAGCTTAGAGATGGGTAGCAATCAGCCCCAGCATTTT. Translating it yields CASSLEMGSNQPQHF.

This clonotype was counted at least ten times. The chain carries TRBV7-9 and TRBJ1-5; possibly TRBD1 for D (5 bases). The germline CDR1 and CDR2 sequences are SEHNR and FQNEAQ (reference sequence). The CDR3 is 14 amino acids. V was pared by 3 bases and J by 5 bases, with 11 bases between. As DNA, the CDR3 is TGTGCCAGCAGCTTTGGGGCCTACCATCAGCCCCAGCATTTT. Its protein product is CASSFGAYHQPQHF.

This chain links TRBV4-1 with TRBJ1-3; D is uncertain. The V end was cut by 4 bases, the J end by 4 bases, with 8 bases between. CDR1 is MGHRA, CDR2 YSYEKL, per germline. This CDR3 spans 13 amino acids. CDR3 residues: CASSPPGGNTIYF. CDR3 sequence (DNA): TGCGCCAGCAGCCCCCCTGGGGGAAACACCATATATTTT.

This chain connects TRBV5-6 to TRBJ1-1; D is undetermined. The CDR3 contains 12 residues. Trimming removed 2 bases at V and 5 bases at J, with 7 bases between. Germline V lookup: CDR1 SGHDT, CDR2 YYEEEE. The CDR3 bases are TGTGCCAGCAGCTTTACGAGGACTGAAGCTTTCTTT. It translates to CASSFTRTEAFF.

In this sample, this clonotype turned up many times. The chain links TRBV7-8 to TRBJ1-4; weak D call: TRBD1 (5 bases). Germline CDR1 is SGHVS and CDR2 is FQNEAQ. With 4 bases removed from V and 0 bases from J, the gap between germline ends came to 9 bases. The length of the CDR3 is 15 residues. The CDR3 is CASSSLGATNEKLFF. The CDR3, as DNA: TGTGCCAGCAGCTCTTTAGGGGCAACTAATGAAAAACTGTTTTTT.